These T cell receptor beta chains were read from a single sample in a study of sequential checkpoint blockade in melanoma. TCRdb's copy holds only in-frame clones and misses some; the assay was immunoSEQ multiplex PCR. The sample carries 35,000 to 45,000 clones, 80% to 90% recorded once. The material sequenced was CD8+ T cells sorted from blood (inferred from file names), taken from a patient given nivolumab and ipilimumab in sequence. These receptors came from a human donor with melanoma. Each CDR3 is given with its conserved first and last residue. D genes are given only for firm matches. Rows may omit the clone size; those that give it use once, few, many or a size class.

j_call d_call clone_size cdr3_length v_call cdr3_aa cdr3_nt
TRBJ1-2 . . 16 TRBV27 CASSLYGWTINYGYTF TGTGCCAGCAGTTTATACGGGTGGACAATTAACTATGGCTACACCTTC
TRBJ1-4 . . 15 TRBV4-1 CASSQAYATNEKLFF TGCGCCAGCAGCCAAGCGTATGCAACTAATGAAAAACTGTTTTTT
TRBJ1-3 . . 15 TRBV5-5 CASSLVPGSGNTIYF TGTGCCAGCAGCTTGGTACCGGGCTCTGGAAACACCATATATTTT
TRBJ1-2 . . 10 TRBV29-1 CSVVGYGYTF TGCAGCGTTGTCGGGTATGGCTACACCTTC
TRBJ2-7 TRBD1 . 14 TRBV19 CASSPGQWLYEQYF TGTGCCAGTAGTCCGGGACAGTGGCTCTACGAGCAGTACTTC
TRBJ1-5 TRBD1 . 15 TRBV28 CASSFDRVRDQPQHF TGTGCCAGCAGTTTTGACAGGGTGAGAGATCAGCCCCAGCATTTT
TRBJ2-1 TRBD2 . 16 TRBV6-5 CASSYPGLAGGREQFF TGTGCCAGCAGTTACCCGGGACTAGCGGGAGGGCGGGAGCAGTTCTTC
TRBJ2-7 . . 12 TRBV30 CAWSVGGAEQYF TGTGCCTGGAGTGTAGGAGGTGCCGAGCAGTACTTC
TRBJ1-5 . . 14 TRBV27 CASSFGRGYEPQHF TGTGCCAGCAGTTTCGGACGGGGATATGAGCCCCAGCATTTT
TRBJ2-2 . few 17 TRBV14 CASSQDILALNTGELFF TGTGCCAGCAGCCAAGATATCCTAGCACTGAACACCGGGGAGCTGTTTTTT
TRBJ2-1 . . 14 TRBV15 CATSRDSRGDEQFF TGTGCCACCAGCAGGGACTCCCGAGGAGATGAGCAGTTCTTC
TRBJ2-1 TRBD2 . 16 TRBV11-2 CASSLESGLADTEQFF TGTGCCAGCAGCTTAGAGTCGGGACTAGCGGATACCGAGCAGTTCTTC
TRBJ1-1 . once 12 TRBV28 CAIIRGNTEAFF TGTGCCATTATAAGGGGGAACACTGAAGCTTTCTTT
TRBJ2-7 . once 14 TRBV11-2 CASSLDPGDYEQYF TGTGCCAGCAGCCTAGATCCCGGGGACTACGAGCAGTACTTC
TRBJ1-6 TRBD1 . 13 TRBV27 CASGTGDNSPLHF TGTGCCAGCGGGACAGGGGATAATTCACCCCTCCACTTT
TRBJ1-1 . . 14 TRBV4-1 CASSPTDSSTEAFF TGCGCCAGCAGCCCAACGGACAGCTCCACTGAAGCTTTCTTT
TRBJ1-1 TRBD1 . 13 TRBV10-2 CASSPGGNTEAFF TGCGCCAGCAGCCCAGGGGGGAACACTGAAGCTTTCTTT
TRBJ2-3 TRBD2 . 16 TRBV4-1 CASSQETSGGTDTQYF TGCGCCAGCAGCCAAGAGACCAGCGGGGGCACAGATACGCAGTATTTT
TRBJ2-7 . . 15 TRBV19 CASSINTGVRDEQYF TGTGCCAGTAGTATTAATACGGGGGTCCGGGACGAGCAGTACTTC
TRBJ2-7 TRBD2 . 14 TRBV13 CASSLGGGEGEQYF TGTGCCAGCAGCTTAGGCGGGGGGGAGGGCGAGCAGTACTTC
TRBJ2-3 TRBD2 . 16 TRBV9 CASSPQSGGAADTQYF TGTGCCAGCAGCCCCCAGAGCGGGGGGGCGGCAGATACGCAGTATTTT
TRBJ2-1 TRBD2 . 15 TRBV7-9 CASSGVPSGGNEQFF TGTGCCAGCAGTGGAGTGCCTAGCGGGGGGAATGAGCAGTTCTTC
TRBJ1-5 . . 13 TRBV9 CASSVGLNQPQHF TGTGCCAGCAGCGTAGGTCTTAATCAGCCCCAGCATTTT
TRBJ2-7 . once 14 TRBV10-2 CASRYTLRVREQYF TGCGCCAGCCGTTATACCCTCAGGGTTCGCGAGCAGTACTTC
TRBJ2-5 . . 13 TRBV2 CATYGTSQETQYF TGTGCCACTTACGGGACTTCGCAAGAGACCCAGTACTTC